A selection of T cell receptor beta chains follows, all from one sample in a study of shared clonotypes between healthy human individuals. Here immunoSEQ multiplex PCR was the method, and the copy in TCRdb shows in-frame clones only, minus some. The sample consists of over a million clones, over 95% of them appearing once. Input material: naive CD4+ T cells sorted from blood. The source is a young man in good health. CDR3s include the opening cysteine and the closing phenylalanine or tryptophan. The order of the fields is clone size, V gene, J gene, D gene, CDR3 length, CDR3 protein, CDR3 DNA. The D gene is left open where the match is weak. Clone size appears in some rows only: once, few, many, or a class for an expanded clone.

abundance: NA; v_gene: TRBV21-1; j_gene: TRBJ2-2; d_gene: NA; len: 17; CDR3aa: CASSKAPTGVITGELFF; CDR3nt: TGTGCCAGCAGCAAAGCGCCGACAGGGGTCATCACCGGGGAGCTGTTTTTT
abundance: NA; v_gene: TRBV6-6; j_gene: TRBJ1-1; d_gene: NA; len: 13; CDR3aa: CASGLGGNTEAFF; CDR3nt: TGTGCCAGCGGCCTGGGGGGGAACACTGAAGCTTTCTTT
abundance: NA; v_gene: TRBV29-1; j_gene: TRBJ2-7; d_gene: TRBD1; len: 14; CDR3aa: CSVSTGGTTYEQYF; CDR3nt: TGCAGCGTGTCAACAGGGGGCACAACCTACGAGCAGTACTTC
abundance: NA; v_gene: TRBV18; j_gene: TRBJ2-7; d_gene: TRBD2; len: 14; CDR3aa: CASSPTSGDYEQYF; CDR3nt: TGTGCCAGCTCACCCACTAGCGGGGACTACGAGCAGTACTTC
abundance: once; v_gene: TRBV9; j_gene: TRBJ1-1; d_gene: TRBD1; len: 13; CDR3aa: CASGQGMNTEAFF; CDR3nt: TGTGCCAGCGGACAGGGGATGAACACTGAAGCTTTCTTT
abundance: once; v_gene: TRBV9; j_gene: TRBJ2-7; d_gene: TRBD1; len: 19; CDR3aa: CASSSPRTGVSPLSGEQYF; CDR3nt: TGTGCCAGCAGCTCCCCCCGGACAGGAGTCTCTCCCCTCTCCGGCGAGCAGTACTTC
abundance: NA; v_gene: TRBV7-6; j_gene: TRBJ1-1; d_gene: NA; len: 16; CDR3aa: CASSVGAEESNTEAFF; CDR3nt: TGTGCCAGCAGCGTCGGCGCCGAGGAATCGAACACTGAAGCTTTCTTT
abundance: NA; v_gene: TRBV18; j_gene: TRBJ1-3; d_gene: NA; len: 18; CDR3aa: CASSPPEGDSSSGNTIYF; CDR3nt: TGTGCCAGCTCACCACCTGAGGGGGACTCCAGCTCTGGAAACACCATATATTTT
abundance: NA; v_gene: TRBV6-5; j_gene: TRBJ2-1; d_gene: NA; len: 11; CDR3aa: CASSYQWEQFF; CDR3nt: TGTGCCAGCAGTTACCAGTGGGAGCAGTTCTTC
abundance: NA; v_gene: TRBV10-3; j_gene: TRBJ1-2; d_gene: NA; len: 16; CDR3aa: CAISENQGPGAKGYTF; CDR3nt: TGTGCCATCAGTGAAAATCAGGGGCCCGGGGCCAAAGGCTACACCTTC
abundance: NA; v_gene: TRBV4-1; j_gene: TRBJ2-3; d_gene: TRBD2; len: 16; CDR3aa: CASSQDGRTSPDTQYF; CDR3nt: TGCGCCAGCAGCCAAGACGGACGGACTAGCCCAGATACGCAGTATTTT
abundance: NA; v_gene: TRBV5-1; j_gene: TRBJ2-7; d_gene: NA; len: 14; CDR3aa: CASSGRGNSYEQYF; CDR3nt: TGCGCCAGCAGCGGTCGCGGCAACTCCTACGAGCAGTACTTC
abundance: NA; v_gene: TRBV18; j_gene: TRBJ2-3; d_gene: NA; len: 12; CDR3aa: CASSPPSDTQYF; CDR3nt: TGTGCCAGCTCACCACCCTCAGATACGCAGTATTTT
abundance: NA; v_gene: TRBV29-1; j_gene: TRBJ2-1; d_gene: TRBD2; len: 14; CDR3aa: CSVVAGVSYNEQFF; CDR3nt: TGCAGCGTTGTGGCGGGAGTGTCCTACAATGAGCAGTTCTTC
abundance: NA; v_gene: TRBV2; j_gene: TRBJ2-3; d_gene: NA; len: 13; CDR3aa: CASSSGSADTQYF; CDR3nt: TGTGCCAGCAGTTCAGGTTCCGCAGATACGCAGTATTTT
abundance: NA; v_gene: TRBV28; j_gene: TRBJ1-5; d_gene: TRBD1; len: 13; CDR3aa: CASRTGSLSPQHF; CDR3nt: TGTGCCAGCAGGACAGGGAGTTTATCGCCCCAGCATTTT
abundance: once; v_gene: TRBV13; j_gene: TRBJ2-7; d_gene: TRBD1; len: 13; CDR3aa: CASTPRGGAEQYF; CDR3nt: TGTGCCAGCACCCCGAGAGGGGGCGCAGAGCAGTACTTC
abundance: once; v_gene: TRBV29-1; j_gene: TRBJ2-7; d_gene: TRBD2; len: 16; CDR3aa: CSVVLAGVRGTYEQYF; CDR3nt: TGCAGCGTTGTACTAGCGGGAGTAAGAGGTACCTACGAGCAGTACTTC
abundance: NA; v_gene: TRBV11-3; j_gene: TRBJ2-1; d_gene: TRBD2; len: 14; CDR3aa: CASSRLAGDNEQFF; CDR3nt: TGTGCCAGCAGCCGACTAGCGGGAGATAATGAGCAGTTCTTC
abundance: NA; v_gene: TRBV30; j_gene: TRBJ1-5; d_gene: NA; len: 13; CDR3aa: CAWRSSSNQPQHF; CDR3nt: TGTGCCTGGAGGTCATCGTCCAATCAGCCCCAGCATTTT
abundance: NA; v_gene: TRBV21-1; j_gene: TRBJ2-7; d_gene: NA; len: 16; CDR3aa: CASSKTGGQFSYEQYF; CDR3nt: TGTGCCAGCAGCAAAACCGGAGGGCAGTTCTCCTACGAGCAGTACTTC
abundance: NA; v_gene: TRBV4-1; j_gene: TRBJ2-3; d_gene: NA; len: 17; CDR3aa: CASSLSVGGGNTDTQYF; CDR3nt: TGCGCCAGCAGCCTTTCAGTGGGAGGAGGGAACACAGATACGCAGTATTTT
abundance: NA; v_gene: TRBV5-4; j_gene: TRBJ2-7; d_gene: NA; len: 14; CDR3aa: CASSLAKAGNEQYF; CDR3nt: TGTGCCAGCAGCTTGGCCAAGGCAGGTAACGAGCAGTACTTC
abundance: NA; v_gene: TRBV19; j_gene: TRBJ2-5; d_gene: TRBD1; len: 16; CDR3aa: CASSARTGRFQETQYF; CDR3nt: TGTGCCAGTAGTGCGAGGACAGGGCGGTTCCAAGAGACCCAGTACTTC
abundance: NA; v_gene: TRBV6-6; j_gene: TRBJ2-3; d_gene: NA; len: 16; CDR3aa: CASKGTRDFGTDTQYF; CDR3nt: TGTGCCAGCAAAGGGACGCGGGATTTCGGCACAGATACGCAGTATTTT
abundance: NA; v_gene: TRBV9; j_gene: TRBJ2-1; d_gene: TRBD2; len: 17; CDR3aa: CASSVVGNGLAGVEQFF; CDR3nt: TGTGCCAGCAGCGTAGTAGGAAATGGACTAGCGGGAGTTGAGCAGTTCTTC
abundance: NA; v_gene: TRBV7-2; j_gene: TRBJ2-2; d_gene: TRBD2; len: 16; CDR3aa: CASSLALAGGPWELFF; CDR3nt: TGTGCCAGCAGCTTAGCACTAGCGGGAGGGCCCTGGGAGCTGTTTTTT
abundance: NA; v_gene: TRBV5-1; j_gene: TRBJ2-7; d_gene: NA; len: 14; CDR3aa: CASSLTGSSYEQYF; CDR3nt: TGCGCCAGCAGCTTGACGGGGAGCTCCTACGAGCAGTACTTC
abundance: NA; v_gene: TRBV27; j_gene: TRBJ2-7; d_gene: NA; len: 14; CDR3aa: CASSSLRQGREQYF; CDR3nt: TGTGCCAGCAGTTCCCTCCGTCAGGGTAGGGAGCAGTACTTC
abundance: NA; v_gene: TRBV14; j_gene: TRBJ2-7; d_gene: NA; len: 16; CDR3aa: CASTSGFRTDDYEQYF; CDR3nt: TGTGCCAGCACCTCTGGTTTCAGGACAGATGATTACGAGCAGTACTTC
abundance: NA; v_gene: TRBV18; j_gene: TRBJ2-5; d_gene: NA; len: 16; CDR3aa: CASSPLLRGTQETQYF; CDR3nt: TGTGCCAGCTCACCACTCCTTCGCGGAACACAAGAGACCCAGTACTTC
abundance: NA; v_gene: TRBV5-1; j_gene: TRBJ1-4; d_gene: NA; len: 15; CDR3aa: CASSPSNDSRGKLFF; CDR3nt: TGCGCCAGCAGCCCTTCCAACGATTCCAGGGGTAAACTGTTTTTT
abundance: NA; v_gene: TRBV5-1; j_gene: TRBJ2-7; d_gene: TRBD2; len: 14; CDR3aa: CASSLFSGAYEQYF; CDR3nt: TGCGCCAGCAGTCTTTTTAGCGGGGCCTACGAGCAGTACTTC
abundance: NA; v_gene: TRBV11-2; j_gene: TRBJ2-2; d_gene: TRBD1; len: 15; CDR3aa: CASSSDRASTGELFF; CDR3nt: TGTGCCAGCAGCTCGGACAGGGCGAGCACCGGGGAGCTGTTTTTT
abundance: NA; v_gene: TRBV28; j_gene: TRBJ1-4; d_gene: NA; len: 15; CDR3aa: CASSSAGGSNEKLFF; CDR3nt: TGTGCCAGCAGCTCGGCGGGGGGCTCTAATGAAAAACTGTTTTTT
abundance: once; v_gene: TRBV6-5; j_gene: TRBJ2-5; d_gene: NA; len: 15; CDR3aa: CATSILKGAGETQYF; CDR3nt: TGTGCGACCAGCATCCTAAAGGGGGCGGGGGAGACCCAGTACTTC
abundance: NA; v_gene: TRBV7-3; j_gene: TRBJ1-2; d_gene: NA; len: 13; CDR3aa: CASSLKGGYGYTF; CDR3nt: TGTGCCAGCAGCCTTAAGGGGGGCTATGGCTACACCTTC
abundance: NA; v_gene: TRBV10-3; j_gene: TRBJ1-1; d_gene: NA; len: 15; CDR3aa: CAISEALVSGTEAFF; CDR3nt: TGTGCCATCAGTGAGGCGCTGGTTTCGGGAACTGAAGCTTTCTTT
abundance: NA; v_gene: TRBV4-1; j_gene: TRBJ1-5; d_gene: NA; len: 13; CDR3aa: CASSQDPDQPQHF; CDR3nt: TGCGCCAGCAGCCAAGATCCCGATCAGCCCCAGCATTTT
abundance: NA; v_gene: TRBV6-9; j_gene: TRBJ2-3; d_gene: TRBD2; len: 13; CDR3aa: CASSKTSADTQYF; CDR3nt: TGTGCCAGCAGTAAGACTAGCGCCGATACGCAGTATTTT
abundance: NA; v_gene: TRBV5-1; j_gene: TRBJ2-1; d_gene: NA; len: 12; CDR3aa: CASKERLNEQFF; CDR3nt: TGCGCCAGCAAGGAGAGGCTGAATGAGCAGTTCTTC
abundance: NA; v_gene: TRBV9; j_gene: TRBJ1-1; d_gene: NA; len: 15; CDR3aa: CASSVGFGGNTEAFF; CDR3nt: TGTGCCAGCAGCGTCGGGTTTGGGGGTAACACTGAAGCTTTCTTT
abundance: once; v_gene: TRBV14; j_gene: TRBJ2-3; d_gene: NA; len: 16; CDR3aa: CASSQGLRGSTDTQYF; CDR3nt: TGTGCCAGCAGCCAAGGGTTGCGCGGAAGCACAGATACGCAGTATTTT
abundance: once; v_gene: TRBV29-1; j_gene: TRBJ1-1; d_gene: NA; len: 13; CDR3aa: CSVDGIGGAEAFF; CDR3nt: TGCAGCGTTGACGGAATTGGGGGCGCTGAAGCTTTCTTT
abundance: NA; v_gene: TRBV7-9; j_gene: TRBJ2-1; d_gene: NA; len: 15; CDR3aa: CASSFPYFWDNEQFF; CDR3nt: TGTGCCAGCAGCTTTCCCTATTTCTGGGACAATGAGCAGTTCTTC
abundance: NA; v_gene: TRBV6-6; j_gene: TRBJ2-5; d_gene: TRBD2; len: 15; CDR3aa: CASSYSSSGRKTQYF; CDR3nt: TGTGCCAGCAGTTACTCATCTAGCGGGAGGAAGACCCAGTACTTC
abundance: NA; v_gene: TRBV27; j_gene: TRBJ2-7; d_gene: NA; len: 16; CDR3aa: CASREGISLGIREQYF; CDR3nt: TGTGCCAGCAGAGAGGGGATAAGCCTGGGGATACGGGAGCAGTACTTC
abundance: NA; v_gene: TRBV11-3; j_gene: TRBJ2-1; d_gene: TRBD2; len: 14; CDR3aa: CASSPGTSRDEQFF; CDR3nt: TGTGCCAGCAGCCCCGGGACTAGCCGGGATGAGCAGTTCTTC
abundance: NA; v_gene: TRBV2; j_gene: TRBJ1-5; d_gene: TRBD1; len: 14; CDR3aa: CASSTQGNLQPQHF; CDR3nt: TGTGCCAGCAGCACACAGGGGAATCTTCAGCCCCAGCATTTT
abundance: NA; v_gene: TRBV5-1; j_gene: TRBJ1-2; d_gene: NA; len: 14; CDR3aa: CASSLGTLFGGYTF; CDR3nt: TGCGCCAGCAGCTTGGGAACGTTATTCGGTGGCTACACCTTC
abundance: NA; v_gene: TRBV6-5; j_gene: TRBJ1-2; d_gene: NA; len: 12; CDR3aa: CASTVQTDGYTF; CDR3nt: TGTGCCAGCACCGTACAGACGGATGGCTACACCTTC
abundance: NA; v_gene: TRBV5-1; j_gene: TRBJ2-1; d_gene: TRBD2; len: 18; CDR3aa: CASSLRTSVPSSYNEQFF; CDR3nt: TGCGCCAGCAGCTTGCGGACTAGCGTTCCCTCCTCCTACAATGAGCAGTTCTTC
abundance: NA; v_gene: TRBV9; j_gene: TRBJ2-1; d_gene: NA; len: 15; CDR3aa: CASSVDSVRLGEQFF; CDR3nt: TGTGCCAGCAGCGTAGACAGCGTTCGGCTTGGGGAGCAGTTCTTC
abundance: once; v_gene: TRBV5-5; j_gene: TRBJ2-7; d_gene: NA; len: 14; CDR3aa: CASSRDRSLREQYF; CDR3nt: TGTGCCAGCAGCCGGGACCGAAGTCTGAGGGAGCAGTACTTC
abundance: NA; v_gene: TRBV1; j_gene: TRBJ2-5; d_gene: NA; len: 18; CDR3aa: CTSSRISQRTGVQETQYF; CDR3nt: TGCACCAGCAGCCGAATAAGCCAGCGGACAGGCGTCCAAGAGACCCAGTACTTC